This T cell receptor beta chain emerged from a study of early T cells in non-severe SARS-CoV-2 infection (dated by TCRdb to the early 2020s). About the full investigation: Because TCR sequencing relied on bulk RNA taken from unsorted whole blood, pairing of alpha and beta chains was not possible.

The germline V gene encodes CDR1 SGHVS and CDR2 FNYEAQ. The CDR3 starts with the cysteine, ends with the phenylalanine, and has 16 residues. CDR3 DNA is the only sequence kept; it has 48 bases, read in frame from the first base. V drops 4 bases and J drops 3 bases, leaving 16 bases in between. Ten or more counts support this clonotype. Its recognized antigen is unknown. The record has no base qualities; no much larger clone is one base away. To prepare the library, 5' RACE was applied. The sequencer was a NextSeq 500. In the TCR library protocol, unique molecular identifiers were attached to individual cDNA molecules to correct for PCR bias and sequencing error. TCR alpha and beta chains were both sequenced, and the abundances of alpha and beta sequences in each sample were closely correlated with each other. On the study's bioinformatics: Decombinator V4 was used to annotate TCR sequences for V gene, J gene and CDR3. TCRs were defined as expanded if a significant change between any two time points was detected under a Poisson model with p below 0.0001. TCR abundances were normalised to the total number of TCRs sequenced per sample and were expressed as counts per million. TRAV1-2 paired with TRAJ12, TRAJ20 or TRAJ33 defined MAIT TCRs, while TRAV10 paired with TRAJ18 defined iNKT TCRs. VDJdb, accessed on 1 November 2021, was searched for TCRs annotated for CMV, EBV and SARS-CoV-2, and TCRs annotated for more than one antigen were excluded. The public reads were reanalyzed by TCRdb: fastp trimming at Q25, MiXCR alignment, in-frame beta chains only. Identical CDR3 protein sequences are pooled into one entry, listed with their most common genes and DNA. For this entry, the V and J calls and clone size follow TCRdb and not the study's own pipeline. The table for this sample lists about 70,000 distinct CDR3 sequences; about 9.1% of them were counted only once. Roughly a sixth of the sample rests with the top ten.

Findings and caveats that apply to the study as a whole: VDJdb matching was skewed toward anti-spike CD8 responses, so virus-specific expansions were likely underestimated and private and CD4 specificities were missed.

The study was a case-control design nested within a healthcare worker cohort in London, UK, with weekly nasopharyngeal swab PCR tests and blood sampling. Healthcare workers were recruited during the week of the UK lockdown, between 23 and 31 March 2020, and followed weekly for up to roughly 15 weeks. This chain joins TRBV7-6 to TRBJ2-1, with no confidently assigned D gene. The TCR was taken from an adult who was a healthcare worker with PCR-confirmed SARS-CoV-2 infection or an uninfected control (not recorded which). The sample here was whole blood, taken at baseline. Here the CDR3 is given as CASSSPLVGDYNEQFF. In nucleotide form, the sequence is TGTGCCAGCAGCTCCCCCCTGGTAGGAGACTACAATGAGCAGTTCTTC.